Presented here are 17 T cell receptor beta chains from one specimen sequenced in a study of shared clonotypes between healthy human individuals. Profiled with immunoSEQ multiplex PCR; TCRdb holds only in-frame clones, not every one. The sample contains hundreds of thousands of clones, roughly 95% of which appear only once. CD8 cells classed as naive were CD45RO-negative and positively selected for CCR7, excluding terminally differentiated effector memory CD45RA+ cells. Sequenced: naive CD8+ T cells sorted from blood. Receptors were obtained from a woman younger than 45 in good health.

The J gene is TRBJ2-3, the V gene TRBV7-8; D call uncertain. The CDR3 has 13 amino acids. The V end lost 0 bases, the J end lost 2 bases, and 3 bases lay between the germline ends. Germline loops: CDR1 SGHVS, CDR2 FQNEAQ. The CDR3 spells CASSLAPTDTQYF. CDR3 DNA sequence: TGTGCCAGCAGCTTAGCGCCCACAGATACGCAGTATTTT.

The rearrangement links TRBV5-6 to TRBJ1-2, with D unclear. CDR1 and CDR2 (germline): SGHDT, YYEEEE. With 0 bases removed from V and 8 bases from J, the gap between germline ends came to 14 bases. This CDR3 spans 14 amino acids. CDR3 in DNA: TGTGCCAGCAGCTTGGGGGCCCTCTCGGGAGGCTACACCTTC. As protein: CASSLGALSGGYTF.

This chain links TRBV9 with TRBJ1-6; 9 positions match TRBD1. In germline, CDR1 is SGDLS, CDR2 YYNGEE. The length of the CDR3 is 15 residues. V lost 3 bases, J lost 7 bases, and 5 bases stayed unmatched. The CDR3 loop is CASSDLGQGNSPLHF. The CDR3, as DNA: TGTGCCAGCAGCGATCTCGGACAGGGGAATTCACCCCTCCACTTT.

The count of this clone is one. The chain recombines TRBV19 with TRBJ2-2; 7 bases agree with TRBD1. The CDR3 has 15 amino acids. CDR1 is LNHDA, CDR2 SQIVND, per germline (reference sequence). V gave up 5 bases and J gave up 7 bases; unmatched junction bases: 10. The CDR3: CASSLTTGSGGELFF. The CDR3 region has the DNA TGTGCCAGTAGTTTAACGACAGGGTCGGGCGGGGAGCTGTTTTTT.

The gene calls are TRBV7-9 and TRBJ2-2; possible D gene TRBD1, 6 bases. The CDR3 consists of 16 residues. CDR1 is SEHNR and CDR2 is FQNEAQ in the germline V gene (reference sequence). Trimming left V 4 bases short and J 3 bases short, with 15 bases between. In nucleotides, the CDR3 is TGTGCCAGCAGCTCCTCCCCAGGGGTCGACACCGGGGAGCTGTTTTTT. Translating it yields CASSSSPGVDTGELFF.

In DNA form, the CDR3 reads TGTGCCAGCTTCCAGAGGCAGGACTACGAGCAGTACTTC. Its protein product is CASFQRQDYEQYF. The V gene is TRBV2, the J gene TRBJ2-7; D remains unclear. Germline V CDR1 and CDR2: SNHLY, FYNNEI. V was pared by 8 bases and J by 3 bases, with 14 bases between. The CDR3 consists of 13 residues. Full variable domain (rest looked up from reference TRBV2 and TRBJ2-7): EPEVTQTPSHQVTQMGQEVILRCVPISNHLYFYWYRQILGQKVEFLVSFYNNEISEKSEIFDDQFSVERPDGSNFTLKIRSTKLEDSAMYFCASFQRQDYEQYFGPGTRLTVT.

This rearrangement joins TRBV6-6 to TRBJ1-1; D is perhaps TRBD1 (5 bases). CDR3 length: 12 residues. Trimming took 10 bases from V and 1 from J, leaving 10 bases between them. The germline V gene has CDR1 MNHNY and CDR2 SVGAGI (reference sequence). This chain's CDR3 is CATGGGNTEAFF. The CDR3 DNA reads TGTGCCACCGGGGGAGGGAACACTGAAGCTTTCTTT.

The chain combines TRBV6-6 with TRBJ2-7; D might be TRBD2 (5 bases). Germline V gene data show CDR1 as MNHNY and CDR2 as SVGAGI (reference sequence). The germline V and J ends were trimmed by 2 bases and 0 bases, with 8 bases remaining between them. The CDR3 sequence is 14 residues long. The CDR3 here is CASSYGGFSYEQYF. The CDR3 nucleotides read TGTGCCAGCAGTTACGGCGGGTTCTCCTACGAGCAGTACTTC.

This chain uses TRBV27 with TRBJ2-5; unclear D gene. Germline CDR1 MNHEY, CDR2 SMNVEV (reference sequence). Trimming took off 3 bases at V and 3 bases at J, with 8 bases between the two ends. The CDR3 is made up of 13 amino acids. DNA for the CDR3: TGTGCCAGCAGTTTCGGGTCAGAAGAGACCCAGTACTTC. Translation: CASSFGSEETQYF.

This chain connects TRBV27 to TRBJ2-1, with D possibly being TRBD2 (6 bases). Trimming shortened V by 0 bases and J by 5 bases, and 11 bases separated the two germline ends. The CDR3 has 15 residues. From germline, CDR1 is MNHEY and CDR2 SMNVEV (reference sequence). The CDR3 loop is CASSLSTRLDNEQFF. The CDR3 DNA reads TGTGCCAGCAGTTTATCGACTAGGCTTGACAATGAGCAGTTCTTC.

The V call is TRBV7-9, the J call TRBJ2-3; perhaps TRBD1 as D (5 bases). The V end lost 4 bases, the J end lost 0 bases, and 11 bases lay between the germline ends. The CDR3 covers 15 residues. CDR1 is SEHNR and CDR2 is FQNEAQ in the germline V gene (reference sequence). CDR3 in DNA: TGTGCCAGCAGCTCCCACGCAGGGAGCACAGATACGCAGTATTTT. Amino acids: CASSSHAGSTDTQYF.

The chain carries TRBV29-1 and TRBJ2-3; 9 bases map to TRBD2. The CDR3 sequence is 16 residues long. V dropped 3 bases and J dropped 2; count of bases not matched to a gene: 9. Germline V gene sequence: CDR1 SQVTM, CDR2 ANQGSEA. This CDR3 is CSVEGLASGDTDTQYF. The CDR3 coding sequence is TGCAGCGTTGAGGGGTTGGCTAGCGGGGACACAGATACGCAGTATTTT.

J is TRBJ1-2 and V is TRBV2, with 9 nucleotides matching TRBD1. V shed 6 bases and J 4 bases; nucleotides not matched to a gene: 9. There are 15 residues in the CDR3. Germline CDR1 and CDR2: SNHLY and FYNNEI. The CDR3 spells CASRARQGDGYGYTF. The CDR3 coding sequence is TGTGCCAGCAGAGCGAGACAGGGGGATGGCTATGGCTACACCTTC.

This rearrangement joins TRBV27 to TRBJ2-5; 7 bases are shared with TRBD1. Germline assignment: CDR1 MNHEY and CDR2 SMNVEV (reference sequence). The CDR3 is 15 amino acids. J gave up 2 bases and V 5 bases, and 8 bases lay outside the gene matches. CDR3 sequence: CASSPKQGSQETQYF. The CDR3 nucleotides read TGTGCCAGCAGTCCAAAACAGGGGTCACAAGAGACCCAGTACTTC.

V is TRBV6-4 and J is TRBJ1-6; D not resolved. CDR1 is MRHNA, CDR2 SNTAGT, per germline. There are 16 residues in the CDR3. V lost 4 bases and J 10 bases, leaving 20 bases between the germline ends. The CDR3 is CASSAHGVGGGSPLHF. The CDR3, as DNA: TGTGCCAGCAGTGCCCACGGGGTCGGAGGAGGGTCACCCCTCCACTTT.

J is TRBJ1-1 and V is TRBV28, with D perhaps TRBD1 (6 bases). Germline V gene sequence: CDR1 MDHEN, CDR2 SYDVKM. The CDR3 contains 14 residues. V lost 4 bases and J 4 bases, leaving 13 bases between the germline ends. This chain's CDR3 is CASSSGGGGTEAFF. The DNA of the CDR3 is TGTGCCAGCAGTTCCGGAGGGGGGGGCACTGAAGCTTTCTTT.

This clone is a singleton in its sample. This chain joins TRBV4-1 and TRBJ2-5, with 12 nucleotides matching TRBD2. Trimming at V came to 1 base and at J to 11 bases, leaving 2 bases not matched to a gene. The length of the CDR3 is 13 residues. CDR1 MGHRA and CDR2 YSYEKL come from the germline V gene. The CDR3 protein is CASSQGLAGEQYF. The CDR3, as DNA: TGCGCCAGCAGCCAAGGACTAGCGGGAGAGCAGTACTTC.